The clone carrying this T cell receptor beta chain showed up just once. These data come from a study of T cell changes during pregnancy in multiple sclerosis. Germline V gene lookup returns CDR1 SGHVS and CDR2 FQNEAQ. Trimming removed 7 bases at V and 2 bases at J, with 12 bases between. The CDR3 is 14 amino acids. Measured with immunoSEQ multiplex PCR; TCRdb has only the in-frame clones, and not every one. The repertoire holds 85,000 to 95,000 clones, with roughly 89% as singletons. The chain employs TRBV7-8 and TRBJ1-3; D is possibly TRBD1 (5 bases). Specimen: peripheral blood, collected after pregnancy. This TCR derives from a female donor in good health, enrolled as a control in a pregnancy study. The CDR3 sequence: CASTQTVPGNTIYF. As DNA, the CDR3 is TGTGCCAGCACCCAGACAGTACCTGGAAACACCATATATTTT.